This TCR beta chain originates from a study of CD8+ T cells in alopecia areata. This clone was observed a few times. No antigen is known for it. Study outcomes and limitations: Higher clonality and more expanded CD8+ clones appeared in lesional than normal scalp.

The CDR3 consists of 15 residues. The germline V gene encodes CDR1 MNHNY and CDR2 SVGAGI (reference sequence). V lost 2 bases to trimming and J lost 2 bases, with 10 bases between them. Sample treatment: oral pan-JAK inhibitor, 5-10 mg twice daily. Once RNA had been extracted, it was reverse transcribed into cDNA to act as the sequencing template. The assay was immunoSEQ multiplex PCR, and TCRdb's table has in-frame clones only and misses some. The table lists about 120,000 clones, more than 45% of them singletons, with 0.46% in the top ten. This chain uses TRBV6-6 with TRBJ1-5; no reliable D call. The receptor comes from a human donor with alopecia areata. The starting material was CD4+ T cells sorted from blood, obtained at week 4, from a patient treated with tofacitinib. CDR3: CASSYLTLGNQPQHF. CDR3 nucleotides: TGTGCCAGCAGTTACCTTACGCTTGGCAATCAGCCCCAGCATTTT.